The 14 T cell receptor beta chains below all came from one sample that was sequenced in a study of CD8 T cells in Susac syndrome (dated 2019 in TCRdb). The library was prepared using the immunoSEQ multiplex PCR assay. RNA was extracted using the RNeasy kit, and about 0.5 to 1 ug of the RNA was reverse transcribed with random hexamers. TCRdb applied fastp at Q25 and MiXCR to the public reads, then kept only in-frame beta chains. CDR3 protein duplicates are merged, each entry listing the most common genes and DNA. This sample has about 110,000 distinct CDR3 sequences in its table, and around 97% of those were observed once. The ten largest clones represent around 0.1% of the sample. Sequenced: CD4+ T cells from PBMCs. All receptors derive from a human donor in good health.

The V gene is TRBV15, the J gene TRBJ2-7, with unresolved D. This CDR3 comprises 15 residues. The V and J ends lost 0 bases and 2 bases respectively, with 11 bases between them. CDR1 is LNHNV and CDR2 is YYDKDF in the germline V gene (reference sequence). CDR3 DNA: TGTGCCACCAGCAGAGATAACAGAGCCCCCTACGAGCAGTACTTC. Translated, it gives CATSRDNRAPYEQYF.

This chain links TRBV13 with TRBJ2-7; possible D gene TRBD2, 7 bases. This CDR3 region has 19 residues. V was cut by 0 bases and J by 0 bases, with 21 bases left in between. CDR1 is PRHDT, CDR2 FYEKMQ, per germline (reference sequence). CDR3 DNA: TGTGCCAGCAGCTTAGGATGGGTCGGCGGGGGCAGCCCCTCCTACGAGCAGTACTTC. Translating gives CASSLGWVGGGSPSYEQYF.

The V call is TRBV25-1, the J call TRBJ2-5; D remains ambiguous. This CDR3 contains 14 residues. Germline V gene lookup returns CDR1 MGHDK and CDR2 SYGVNS. V dropped 0 bases and J dropped 1 base, with 6 bases sitting between them. The CDR3: CASSEYRPQETQYF. In DNA form, the CDR3 reads TGTGCCAGCAGTGAATATCGACCCCAAGAGACCCAGTACTTC.

The rearrangement joins TRBV10-3 to TRBJ1-2, with D possibly matching TRBD1 (6 bases). The CDR3 has 14 amino acids. The germline CDR1 and CDR2 sequences are ENHRY and SYGVKD. V lost 10 bases and J 5 bases, leaving 20 bases between the germline ends. The CDR3 bases are TGTGCCACCAGGACAGCGAGTCTCAAGTATGGCTACACCTTC. Amino acid sequence: CATRTASLKYGYTF.

In its sample, this clonotype was seen once. The genes are TRBV5-1 and TRBJ2-1, with TRBD2 as a possible D gene (6 bases). The CDR3 is 15 residues long. Germline-derived CDR1 and CDR2 are SGHRS and YFSETQ. V lost 1 base to trimming and J lost 6 bases, with 14 bases between them. The CDR3 is CASSLNGGVGNEQFF. In DNA, the CDR3 is TGCGCCAGCAGCTTGAATGGCGGGGTAGGCAATGAGCAGTTCTTC.

The chain joins TRBV29-1 to TRBJ2-7; a weak D match, TRBD2 (6 bases). The CDR3 is made up of 13 amino acids. V was shortened by 4 bases and J by 4 bases, with 14 bases between the two germline ends. Germline V gene lookup returns CDR1 SQVTM and CDR2 ANQGSEA. The CDR3 DNA reads as TGCAGCGTTGGGGGGGAGATCGGGTACGAGCAGTACTTC. It specifies CSVGGEIGYEQYF.

V usage is TRBV27 and J usage is TRBJ1-5, with 10 nucleotides matching TRBD1. Germline trimming cut 5 bases from V and 6 bases from J; bases unmatched to any gene: 4. The CDR3 is made up of 14 amino acids. Germline V CDR1 and CDR2: MNHEY, SMNVEV (reference sequence). The CDR3 sequence: CASSRQGASQPQHF. The CDR3 bases are TGTGCCAGCAGTCGACAGGGGGCTAGTCAGCCCCAGCATTTT.

J is TRBJ1-1 and V is TRBV18; 7 bases match TRBD1. The CDR3 extends over 15 amino acids. The germline V gene encodes CDR1 KGHSH and CDR2 LQKENI. After removal of 2 bases from V and 5 bases from J, the junction contained 8 bases not matched to a gene. The CDR3 DNA is TGTGCCAGCTCACCAACAGGGGAGGGGGAAACTGAAGCTTTCTTT. Its translation: CASSPTGEGETEAFF.

V and J are TRBV4-2 and TRBJ2-3, with 10 bases identical to TRBD2. The CDR3 is 15 amino acids. The ends lost 0 bases at V and 3 bases at J; junction bases unmatched: 0. Germline-derived CDR1 and CDR2 are LGHNA and YNFKEQ. This chain's CDR3 is CASSQDSGRTDTQYF. The CDR3, as DNA: TGTGCCAGCAGCCAAGATAGCGGGAGGACAGATACGCAGTATTTT.

CDR3 in DNA: TGTGCCAGCAGTCTTCCCGGGACAAACATTCAGTACTTC. Translated, it gives CASSLPGTNIQYF. This rearrangement joins TRBV28 to TRBJ2-4, with D perhaps assigned TRBD1 or TRBD2 (5 bases each). V was clipped by 5 bases and J by 6 bases, with 11 bases between them. The CDR3 extends over 13 amino acids. Germline CDR1 MDHEN, CDR2 SYDVKM.

The chain has TRBV7-9 and TRBJ2-7; TRBD1 matches 7 bases. The CDR3 contains 12 residues. CDR1 and CDR2 from the germline V gene are SEHNR and FQNEAQ (reference sequence). The V gene end was trimmed by 5 bases and the J gene end by 8 bases; junction bases not matched to a gene: 6. CDR3 amino acids: CASSIQQGQQYF. DNA for the CDR3: TGTGCCAGCAGCATCCAACAGGGGCAGCAGTACTTC.

The V call is TRBV3-1, the J call TRBJ1-5, with D hard to call. Germline V lookup: CDR1 LGHDT, CDR2 YNNKEL (reference sequence). CDR3 length equals 14 residues. V was trimmed by 1 base and J by 2 bases, leaving 6 bases between them. CDR3 nucleotides: TGTGCCAGCAGCCAAGGCCGGGGCAATCAGCCCCAGCATTTT. Translated: CASSQGRGNQPQHF.

V gene TRBV27 combines with J gene TRBJ2-6, with D perhaps matching TRBD1 or TRBD2 (6 bases each). V lost 1 base to trimming and J lost 3 bases, with 10 bases between them. Germline V gene sequence: CDR1 MNHEY, CDR2 SMNVEV (reference sequence). The CDR3 consists of 16 residues. CDR3 loop: CASSLLGGSGANVLTF. Here the CDR3 DNA reads TGTGCCAGCAGTTTATTGGGGGGCAGTGGGGCCAACGTCCTGACTTTC.

This chain joins TRBV5-1 and TRBJ2-7, with 10 nucleotides matching TRBD2. The germline V gene has CDR1 SGHRS and CDR2 YFSETQ. With V trimmed by 3 bases and J by 4 bases, 7 bases remained unmatched. The CDR3 runs 15 residues. CDR3 protein: CASSSLAGGAYEQYF. The CDR3 DNA sequence: TGCGCCAGCAGCTCGTTAGCGGGGGGTGCTTACGAGCAGTACTTC. The complete variable domain, with remaining parts taken from reference TRBV5-1 and TRBJ2-7, reads KAGVTQTPRYLIKTRGQQVTLSCSPISGHRSVSWYQQTPGQGLQFLFEYFSETQRNKGNFPGRFSGRQFSNSRSEMNVSTLELGDSALYLCASSSLAGGAYEQYFGPGTRLTVT.